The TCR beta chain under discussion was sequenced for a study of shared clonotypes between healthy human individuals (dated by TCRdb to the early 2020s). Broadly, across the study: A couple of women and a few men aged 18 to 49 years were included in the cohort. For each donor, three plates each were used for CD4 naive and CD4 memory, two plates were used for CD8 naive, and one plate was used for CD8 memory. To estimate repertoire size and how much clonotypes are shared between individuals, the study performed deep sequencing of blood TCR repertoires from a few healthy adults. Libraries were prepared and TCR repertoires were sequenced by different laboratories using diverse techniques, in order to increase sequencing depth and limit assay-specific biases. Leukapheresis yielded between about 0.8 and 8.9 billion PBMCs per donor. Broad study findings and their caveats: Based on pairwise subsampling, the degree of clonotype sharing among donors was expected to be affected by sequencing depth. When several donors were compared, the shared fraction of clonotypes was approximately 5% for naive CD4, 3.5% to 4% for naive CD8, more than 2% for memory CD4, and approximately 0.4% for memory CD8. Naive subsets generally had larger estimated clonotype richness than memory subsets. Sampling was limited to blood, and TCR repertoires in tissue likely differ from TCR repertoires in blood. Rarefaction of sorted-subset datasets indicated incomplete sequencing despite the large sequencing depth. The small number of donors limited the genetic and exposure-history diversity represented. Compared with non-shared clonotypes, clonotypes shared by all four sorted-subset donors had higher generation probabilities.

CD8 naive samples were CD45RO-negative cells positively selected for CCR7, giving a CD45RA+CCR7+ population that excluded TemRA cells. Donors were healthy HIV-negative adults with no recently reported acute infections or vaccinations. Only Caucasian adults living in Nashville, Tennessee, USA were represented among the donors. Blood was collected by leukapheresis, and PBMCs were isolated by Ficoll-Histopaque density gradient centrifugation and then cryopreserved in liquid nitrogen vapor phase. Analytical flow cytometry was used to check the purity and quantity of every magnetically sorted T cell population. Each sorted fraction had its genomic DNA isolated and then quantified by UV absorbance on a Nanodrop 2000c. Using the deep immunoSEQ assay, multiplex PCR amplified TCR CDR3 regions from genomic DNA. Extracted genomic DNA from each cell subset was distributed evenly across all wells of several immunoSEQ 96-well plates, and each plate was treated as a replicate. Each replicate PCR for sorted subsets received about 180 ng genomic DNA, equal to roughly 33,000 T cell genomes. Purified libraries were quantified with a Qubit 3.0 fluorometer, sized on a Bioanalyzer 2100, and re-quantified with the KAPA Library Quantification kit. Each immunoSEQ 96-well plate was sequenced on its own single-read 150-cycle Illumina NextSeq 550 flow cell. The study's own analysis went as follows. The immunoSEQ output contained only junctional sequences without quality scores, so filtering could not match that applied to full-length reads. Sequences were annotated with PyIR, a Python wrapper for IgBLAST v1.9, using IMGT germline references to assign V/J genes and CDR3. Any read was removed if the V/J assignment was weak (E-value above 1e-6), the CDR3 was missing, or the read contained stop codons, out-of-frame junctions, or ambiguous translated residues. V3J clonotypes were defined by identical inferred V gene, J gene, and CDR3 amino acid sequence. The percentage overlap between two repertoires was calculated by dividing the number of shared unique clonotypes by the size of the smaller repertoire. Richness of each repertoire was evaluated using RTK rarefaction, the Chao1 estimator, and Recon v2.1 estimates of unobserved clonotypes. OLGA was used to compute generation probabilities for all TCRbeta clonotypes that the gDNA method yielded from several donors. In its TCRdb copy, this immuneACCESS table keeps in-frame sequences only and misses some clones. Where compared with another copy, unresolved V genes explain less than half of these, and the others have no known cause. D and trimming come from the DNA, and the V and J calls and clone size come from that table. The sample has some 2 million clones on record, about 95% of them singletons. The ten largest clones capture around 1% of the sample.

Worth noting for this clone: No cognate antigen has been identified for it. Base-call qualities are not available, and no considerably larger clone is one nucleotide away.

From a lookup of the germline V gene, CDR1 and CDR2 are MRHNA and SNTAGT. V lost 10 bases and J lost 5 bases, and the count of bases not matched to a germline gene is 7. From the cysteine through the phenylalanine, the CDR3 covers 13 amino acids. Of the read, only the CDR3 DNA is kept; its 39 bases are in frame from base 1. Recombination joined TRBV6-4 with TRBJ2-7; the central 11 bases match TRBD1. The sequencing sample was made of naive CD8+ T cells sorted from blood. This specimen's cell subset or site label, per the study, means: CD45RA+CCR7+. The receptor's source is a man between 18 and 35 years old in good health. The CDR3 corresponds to CANPMGQGDEQYF. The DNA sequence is TGTGCCAACCCAATGGGACAGGGGGACGAGCAGTACTTC.